The entry that follows covers one T cell receptor beta chain sequence. The CDR3 extends over 12 amino acids. V trimming: 9 bases; J trimming: 3 bases; junction bases outside the gene matches: 4. Germline CDR1 SNHLY, CDR2 FYNNEI. In the study's own analysis: Amplifying reference gene primers gave estimates of nucleated cell counts. TCRdb's copy holds only in-frame clones and misses some; the assay was immunoSEQ multiplex PCR. Clone size and the V and J calls come from that table; the DNA yielded D and trimming. The table includes approximately 170,000 clones, around 80% detected once. This sample is part of a study of blood T cell repertoires in COVID-19. In the study overall: Italy, Spain and the United States were the sources of the convalescent and acute COVID-19 samples. T cells, B-cell-depleted T cells, or PBMCs supplied cDNA or gDNA.

What was sequenced was peripheral blood. The V and J genes are TRBV2 and TRBJ2-5; 7 nucleotides match TRBD2. The source of this sequence is a woman aged 80 or over with acute or convalescent COVID-19. CDR3 protein: CASFLAEETQYF. The CDR3 nucleotides are TGTGCCAGTTTTCTAGCGGAAGAGACCCAGTACTTC.